These T cell receptor beta chains were read from a single sample in a study of T cells after posttransplantation cyclophosphamide. The table came from immunoSEQ multiplex PCR; TCRdb's copy has only in-frame clones and leaves some out. The table has under 3,500 clones, roughly four fifths seen once. What was sequenced was PBMCs. The receptor source for this set is a man aged 25-45 years with a blood cancer, CMV-positive, and with a related stem cell donor. Both conserved end residues are part of each CDR3. The D gene is left open where the match is weak. Some rows have no size entry. The others give once, few or many, or a class for an expanded clone.

>TRBV28|NA|TRBJ2-7|TRBD1
TGTGCCAGCAGAACAGGGGGCGCCGTCAACGAGCAGTACTTC
CASRTGGAVNEQYF
>TRBV6-6|NA|TRBJ1-2|NA
TGTGCCAGCAGTTACTCAGACATCTATGGCTACACCTTC
CASSYSDIYGYTF
>TRBV5-1|NA|TRBJ2-3|TRBD1
TGCGCCAGCAGGTACCGGGACAGTTACACAGATACGCAGTATTTT
CASRYRDSYTDTQYF
>TRBV10-3|NA|TRBJ2-2|TRBD2
TGTGCCATCAGTGAGTCCGTAGCGGGAGCCACCGGGGAGCTGTTTTTT
CAISESVAGATGELFF
>TRBV29-1|NA|TRBJ1-1|TRBD1
TGCAGCGTTGAAGGCGGACAGGTGAACACTGAAGCTTTCTTT
CSVEGGQVNTEAFF
>TRBV9|few|TRBJ2-4|TRBD2
TGTGCCAGCAGCGTAGGGGCGGGAGGAGGGTACATTCAGTACTTC
CASSVGAGGGYIQYF
>TRBV7-2|NA|TRBJ2-2|NA
TGTGCCAGCAGCTTAGCGCGGGCGCGGGGCCGCACCGGGGAGCTGTTTTTT
CASSLARARGRTGELFF
>TRBV5-1|NA|TRBJ1-1|NA
TGCGCCAGCAGCTTGGTTAAGGCAGACTTGAACACTGAAGCTTTCTTT
CASSLVKADLNTEAFF
>TRBV5-1|NA|TRBJ2-1|TRBD2
TGCGCCAGCAGCTCTGCGGGGGGGCAGAATGAGCAGTTCTTC
CASSSAGGQNEQFF
>TRBV28|NA|TRBJ2-3|TRBD1
TGTGCCAGCAGTTTAAGGGGGCGAGCTAGCACAGATACGCAGTATTTT
CASSLRGRASTDTQYF
>TRBV9|NA|TRBJ2-3|TRBD2
TGTGCCAGCAGCGTCGGGACTAGCGGGAGCACAGATACGCAGTATTTT
CASSVGTSGSTDTQYF
>TRBV19|NA|TRBJ2-6|NA
TGTGCCAGTCTAGACCGGTACTCTGGGGCCAACGTCCTGACTTTC
CASLDRYSGANVLTF
>TRBV2|few|TRBJ2-1|NA
TGTGCCAGCAGTGTGGGGGCAACCAATGAGCAGTTCTTC
CASSVGATNEQFF
>TRBV7-9|NA|TRBJ2-3|TRBD1
TGTGCCAGCACCAAGGGACAGAGCACAGATACGCAGTATTTT
CASTKGQSTDTQYF
>TRBV2|few|TRBJ2-2|NA
TGTGCCAGTCGGCAGGGTGAGAACACCGGGGAGCTGTTTTTT
CASRQGENTGELFF
>TRBV6-1|NA|TRBJ2-3|TRBD1
TGTGCCAGCAGTGACAGGGGGCTAAGCACAGATACGCAGTATTTT
CASSDRGLSTDTQYF
>TRBV27|NA|TRBJ2-3|NA
TGTGCCAGCACCCTAGGTCGCCGGGAGTATTTT
CASTLGRREYF
>TRBV11-2|NA|TRBJ2-5|NA
TGTGCCAGCAGCTGGGCGGGGCTAAAAGAGACCCAGTACTTC
CASSWAGLKETQYF
>TRBV27|NA|TRBJ1-5|TRBD1
TGTGCCAGCAGTTTGACAGGGAAGGCCAATCAGCCCCAGCATTTT
CASSLTGKANQPQHF
>TRBV18|NA|TRBJ1-6|NA
TGTGCCAGCCCACCCGTCCGTGATTCACCCCTCCACTTT
CASPPVRDSPLHF
>TRBV27|NA|TRBJ1-6|NA
TGTGCCAGCTCCACCTGGAGCTCCTATAATTCACCCCTCCACTTT
CASSTWSSYNSPLHF
>TRBV7-9|NA|TRBJ2-7|NA
TGTGCCAGCAGTCCGGGGGACGAGCAGTACTTC
CASSPGDEQYF
>TRBV7-9|NA|TRBJ2-7|TRBD2
TGTGCCAGCAGCTTAGGTGGGACTAGCGGGAGTGCCTACGAGCAGTACTTC
CASSLGGTSGSAYEQYF
>TRBV11-2|NA|TRBJ1-2|TRBD1
TGTGCCAGCAGCCAGAGGACAGGTCTCTATGGCTACACCTTC
CASSQRTGLYGYTF
>TRBV15|NA|TRBJ2-5|TRBD1
TGTGCCACCAGCACGGACAGGGCGTCGGAGACCCAGTACTTC
CATSTDRASETQYF
>TRBV5-1|NA|TRBJ1-1|NA
TGCGCCAGCAAACAGGACAACACTGAAGCTTTCTTT
CASKQDNTEAFF
>TRBV13|NA|TRBJ2-7|TRBD1
TGTGCCAGCAGCTTAAGGGACAGGTACGAGCAGTACTTC
CASSLRDRYEQYF